This T cell receptor beta chain was captured by sequencing in a study of blood T cell repertoires in COVID-19. Study context: Acute-phase and convalescent COVID-19 samples originated in the United States, Italy and Spain. T cells, B-cell-depleted T cells, or PBMCs supplied cDNA or gDNA.

V was pared by 3 bases and J by 7 bases, with 9 bases between. This CDR3 has 12 residues. Per the original methods: Counts of nucleated cells, estimated from reference gene primer amplification, were obtained. TCRdb keeps only in-frame clones here, not all; method: immunoSEQ multiplex PCR. That table supplies the V and J calls and clone size; D and trimming were determined from the DNA. In the table there are 80,000 or so clones, roughly four fifths of which are singletons. The chain uses TRBV12-3 or TRBV12-4 and TRBJ2-5; the D is unclear. The clonotype originates from a woman in her 70s with acute or convalescent COVID-19. Specimen: peripheral blood. The CDR3 spells CASSFGGATQYF. DNA of the CDR3: TGTGCCAGCAGTTTCGGTGGAGCGACCCAGTACTTC.